Included here is one TCR beta chain sequence, with context. This entry comes from a study of blood T cell repertoires in COVID-19. The length of the CDR3 is 13 residues. V lost 7 bases, J lost 3 bases, and 3 bases stayed unmatched. The table came from immunoSEQ multiplex PCR; TCRdb's copy has only in-frame clones and leaves some out. This repertoire shows about 460,000 clones, about 85% found once; its top ten account for 6.5% to 8.5%. V is TRBV12-3 or TRBV12-4 and J is TRBJ1-3; 7 bases are shared with TRBD1. What was sequenced was PBMCs or T cells enriched from blood (not recorded which). This receptor was taken from a woman between 55 and 75 years old who had recovered from COVID-19. The CDR3 reads CASMRTGGNTIYF. CDR3 in DNA: TGTGCCAGCATGAGGACAGGTGGAAACACCATATATTTT.